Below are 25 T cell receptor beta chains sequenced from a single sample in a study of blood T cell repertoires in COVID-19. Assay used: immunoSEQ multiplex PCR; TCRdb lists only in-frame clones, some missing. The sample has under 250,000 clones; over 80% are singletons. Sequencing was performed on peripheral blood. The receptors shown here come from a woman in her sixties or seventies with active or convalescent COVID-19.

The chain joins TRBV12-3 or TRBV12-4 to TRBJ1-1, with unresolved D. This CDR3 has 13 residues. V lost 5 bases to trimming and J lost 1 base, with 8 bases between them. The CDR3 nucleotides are TGTGCCAGCAGTCCCAACAGGAACACTGAAGCTTTCTTT. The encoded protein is CASSPNRNTEAFF.

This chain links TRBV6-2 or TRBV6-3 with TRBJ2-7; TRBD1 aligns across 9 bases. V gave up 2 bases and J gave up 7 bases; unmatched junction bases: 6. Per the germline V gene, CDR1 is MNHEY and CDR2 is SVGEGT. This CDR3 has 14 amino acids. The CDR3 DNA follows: TGTGCCAGCAGTTACCTGACAGGGGGAGGGGAGCAGTACTTC. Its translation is CASSYLTGGGEQYF.

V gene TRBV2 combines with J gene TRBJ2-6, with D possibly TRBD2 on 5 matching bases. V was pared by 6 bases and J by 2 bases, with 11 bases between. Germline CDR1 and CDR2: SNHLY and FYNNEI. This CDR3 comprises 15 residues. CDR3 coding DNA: TGTGCCAGCAGCCGTCTAGCAACTGGGGCCAACGTCCTGACTTTC. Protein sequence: CASSRLATGANVLTF.

The CDR3 DNA reads as TGTGCCAGCACCAGACAGGGTCTAAAGGATGGCTACACCTTC. Translated: CASTRQGLKDGYTF. V gene TRBV6-5 combines with J gene TRBJ1-2; 7 positions agree with TRBD1. The V gene's germline CDR1 is MNHEY and CDR2 SVGAGI. The junction had 11 bases not matched to a gene; V was cut back by 7 bases and J by 6 bases. The CDR3 length is 14 residues.

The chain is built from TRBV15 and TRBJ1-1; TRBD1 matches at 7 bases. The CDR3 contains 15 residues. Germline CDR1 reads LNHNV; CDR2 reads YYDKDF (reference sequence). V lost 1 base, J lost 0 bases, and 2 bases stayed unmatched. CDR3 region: CATSRGDSLNTEAFF. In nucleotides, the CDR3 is TGTGCCACCAGCAGAGGGGACAGCTTGAACACTGAAGCTTTCTTT.

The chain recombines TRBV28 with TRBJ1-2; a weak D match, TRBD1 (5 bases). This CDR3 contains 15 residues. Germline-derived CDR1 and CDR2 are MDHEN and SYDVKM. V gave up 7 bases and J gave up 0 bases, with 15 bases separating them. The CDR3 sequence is CASTRAGGANYGYTF. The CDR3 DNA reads TGTGCCAGCACCCGCGCCGGGGGAGCTAACTATGGCTACACCTTC.

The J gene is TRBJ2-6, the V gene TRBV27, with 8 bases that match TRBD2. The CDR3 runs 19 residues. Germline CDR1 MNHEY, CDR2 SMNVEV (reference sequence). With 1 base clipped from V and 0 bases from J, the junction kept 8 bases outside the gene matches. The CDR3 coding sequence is TGTGCCAGCAGTTTATGGCCAGCGGGAGTTCTCTCTGGGGCCAACGTCCTGACTTTC. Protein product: CASSLWPAGVLSGANVLTF.

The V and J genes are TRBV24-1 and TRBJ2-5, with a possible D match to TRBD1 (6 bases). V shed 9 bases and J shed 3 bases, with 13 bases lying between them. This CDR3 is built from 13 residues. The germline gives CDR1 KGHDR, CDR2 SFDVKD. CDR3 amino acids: CATDQGNEETQYF. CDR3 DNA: TGTGCCACCGATCAGGGGAACGAAGAGACCCAGTACTTC.

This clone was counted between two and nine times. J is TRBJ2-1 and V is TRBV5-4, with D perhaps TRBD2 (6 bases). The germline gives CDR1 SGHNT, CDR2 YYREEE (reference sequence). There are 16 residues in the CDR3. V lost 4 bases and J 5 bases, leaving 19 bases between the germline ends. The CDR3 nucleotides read TGTGCCAGCAGCCCCGCCCGGGGGTTTGGTAACAATGAGCAGTTCTTC. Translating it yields CASSPARGFGNNEQFF.

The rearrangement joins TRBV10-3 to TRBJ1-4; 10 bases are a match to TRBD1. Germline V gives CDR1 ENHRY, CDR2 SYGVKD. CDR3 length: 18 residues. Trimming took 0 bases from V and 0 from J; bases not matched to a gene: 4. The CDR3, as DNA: TGTGCCATCAGTGAGTCGCTGGGACAGGGGCCAACTAATGAAAAACTGTTTTTT. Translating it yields CAISESLGQGPTNEKLFF.

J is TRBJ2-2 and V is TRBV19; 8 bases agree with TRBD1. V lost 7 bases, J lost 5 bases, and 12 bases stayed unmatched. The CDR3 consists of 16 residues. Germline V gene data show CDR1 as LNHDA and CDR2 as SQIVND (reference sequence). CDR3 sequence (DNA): TGTGCCAGTATTCTTGCAGGGGGCCGGGGGACCGGGGAGCTGTTTTTT. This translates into CASILAGGRGTGELFF.

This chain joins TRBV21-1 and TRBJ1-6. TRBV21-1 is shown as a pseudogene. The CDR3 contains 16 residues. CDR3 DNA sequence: TGTGCCAGCATCGGATTGCGGAGGGCGTTGAATTCACCCCTCCACTTT. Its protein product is CASIGLRRALNSPLHF.

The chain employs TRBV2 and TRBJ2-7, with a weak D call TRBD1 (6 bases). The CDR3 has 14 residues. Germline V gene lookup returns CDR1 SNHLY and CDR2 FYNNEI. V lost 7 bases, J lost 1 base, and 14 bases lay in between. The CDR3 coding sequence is TGTGCCAGCAATCAACGGACAGCTTCCTACGAGCAGTACTTC. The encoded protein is CASNQRTASYEQYF. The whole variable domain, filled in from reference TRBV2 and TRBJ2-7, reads EPEVTQTPSHQVTQMGQEVILRCVPISNHLYFYWYRQILGQKVEFLVSFYNNEISEKSEIFDDQFSVERPDGSNFTLKIRSTKLEDSAMYFCASNQRTASYEQYFGPGTRLTVT.

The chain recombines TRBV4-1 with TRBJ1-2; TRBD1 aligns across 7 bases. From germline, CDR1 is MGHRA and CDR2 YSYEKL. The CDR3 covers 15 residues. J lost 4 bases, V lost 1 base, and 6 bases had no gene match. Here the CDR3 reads CASSQAGTAGYGYTF. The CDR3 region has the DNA TGCGCCAGCAGCCAAGCCGGGACAGCAGGCTATGGCTACACCTTC.

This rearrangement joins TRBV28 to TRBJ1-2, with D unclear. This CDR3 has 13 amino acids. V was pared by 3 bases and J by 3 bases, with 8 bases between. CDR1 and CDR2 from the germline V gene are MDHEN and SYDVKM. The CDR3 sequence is CASSFGVDYGYTF. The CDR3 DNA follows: TGTGCCAGCAGTTTCGGGGTTGACTATGGCTACACCTTC.

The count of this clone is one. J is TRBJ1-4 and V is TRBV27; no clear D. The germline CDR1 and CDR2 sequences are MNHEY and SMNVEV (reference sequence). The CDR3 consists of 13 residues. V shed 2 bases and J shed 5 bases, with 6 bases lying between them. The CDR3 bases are TGTGCCAGCAGTTTACGGAGGAATGAAAAACTGTTTTTT. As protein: CASSLRRNEKLFF.

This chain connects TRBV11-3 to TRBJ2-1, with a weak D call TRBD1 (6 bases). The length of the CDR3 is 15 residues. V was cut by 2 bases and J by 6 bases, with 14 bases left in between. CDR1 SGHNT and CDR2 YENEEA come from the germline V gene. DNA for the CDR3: TGTGCCAGCAGCTTAACAGGGAACCCACCCAATGAGCAGTTCTTC. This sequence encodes CASSLTGNPPNEQFF.

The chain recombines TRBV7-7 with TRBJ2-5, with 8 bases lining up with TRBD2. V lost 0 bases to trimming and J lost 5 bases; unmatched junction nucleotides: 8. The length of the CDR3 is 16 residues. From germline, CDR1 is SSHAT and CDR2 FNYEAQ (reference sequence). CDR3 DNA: TGTGCCAGCAGCTTAGCGCTCGGGGGGGGCCTCGAGACCCAGTACTTC. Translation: CASSLALGGGLETQYF.

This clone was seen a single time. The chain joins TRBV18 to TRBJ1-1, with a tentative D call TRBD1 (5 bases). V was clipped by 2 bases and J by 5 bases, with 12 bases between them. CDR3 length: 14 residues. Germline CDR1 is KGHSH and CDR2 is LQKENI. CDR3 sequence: CASSPSEGDTEAFF. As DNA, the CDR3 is TGTGCCAGCTCACCATCGGAAGGGGATACTGAAGCTTTCTTT. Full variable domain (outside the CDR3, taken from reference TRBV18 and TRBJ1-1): NAGVMQNPRHLVRRRGQEARLRCSPMKGHSHVYWYRQLPEEGLKFMVYLQKENIIDESGMPKERFSAEFPKEGPSILRIQQVVRGDSAAYFCASSPSEGDTEAFFGQGTRLTVV.

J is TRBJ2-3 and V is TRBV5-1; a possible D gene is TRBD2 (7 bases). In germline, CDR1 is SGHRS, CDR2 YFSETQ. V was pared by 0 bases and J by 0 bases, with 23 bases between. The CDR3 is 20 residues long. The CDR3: CASSLGRGGLGAYSTDTQYF. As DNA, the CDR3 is TGCGCCAGCAGCTTGGGCAGGGGCGGACTAGGGGCTTACAGCACAGATACGCAGTATTTT.

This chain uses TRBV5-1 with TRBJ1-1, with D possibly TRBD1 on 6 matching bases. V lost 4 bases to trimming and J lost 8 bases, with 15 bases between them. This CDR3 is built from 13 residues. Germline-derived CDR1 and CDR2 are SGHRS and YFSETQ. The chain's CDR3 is CASSLRDTEEAFF. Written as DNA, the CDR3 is TGCGCCAGCAGCCTCCGGGACACCGAGGAAGCTTTCTTT.

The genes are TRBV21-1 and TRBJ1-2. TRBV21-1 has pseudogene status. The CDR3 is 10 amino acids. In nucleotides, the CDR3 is TGTGCCAGCGGAGGGCTTGGCTACACCTTC. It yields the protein CASGGLGYTF.

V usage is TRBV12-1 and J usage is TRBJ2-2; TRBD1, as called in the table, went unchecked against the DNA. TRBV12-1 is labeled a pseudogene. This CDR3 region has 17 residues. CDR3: CASSFESGTGGHGELFF. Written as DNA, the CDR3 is TGTGCCAGCAGCTTTGAAAGCGGGACAGGGGGACACGGGGAGCTGTTTTTT.

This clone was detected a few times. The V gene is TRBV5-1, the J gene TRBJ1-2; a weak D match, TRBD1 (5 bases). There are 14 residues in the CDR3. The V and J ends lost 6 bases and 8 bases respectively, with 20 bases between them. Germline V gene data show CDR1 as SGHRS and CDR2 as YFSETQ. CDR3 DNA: TGCGCCAGCACCACCTCTTCCAGCGGGACGGGCTACACCTTC. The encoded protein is CASTTSSSGTGYTF.

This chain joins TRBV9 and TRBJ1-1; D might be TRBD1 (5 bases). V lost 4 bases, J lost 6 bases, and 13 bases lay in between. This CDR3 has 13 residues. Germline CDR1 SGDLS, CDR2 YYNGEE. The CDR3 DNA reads TGTGCCAGCAGCCTTCAGGGTATGCCTGAAGCTTTCTTT. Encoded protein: CASSLQGMPEAFF.